This TCR beta chain was identified in a study of Ad26.COV2.S vaccination and SARS-CoV-2 variants. This clone showed up just once. Method: immunoSEQ multiplex PCR; TCRdb's copy keeps in-frame clones and lacks some. The table includes about 350,000 clones, about 92% detected once. This TCR was recovered from a human donor who had recovered from COVID-19. The material was peripheral blood, obtained after recovery from COVID-19.

For the CDR3, the DNA is TGTGCCAGCAGCGTGTTAACAGGGGGAAGAACTGAAGCTTTCTTT. Protein product: CASSVLTGGRTEAFF. This chain connects TRBV9 to TRBJ1-1, with TRBD1 matching over 8 bases. This CDR3 contains 15 residues. V lost 2 bases to trimming and J lost 5 bases; unmatched junction nucleotides: 8. Germline assignment: CDR1 SGDLS and CDR2 YYNGEE.